The sequence of this TCR beta chain was determined in a study of cytomegalovirus exposure and HLA in healthy donors. PCR primers comprised 60 Vbeta and 13 Jbeta primers. Profiled with immunoSEQ multiplex PCR; TCRdb holds only in-frame clones, not every one. The data contain roughly 120,000 clones, about four fifths of them singletons. Study-level results: A later analysis, which compared TCR beta chains of equal frequency, found the HLA-associated ones more clonally expanded.

Worth noting for this clone: What it recognizes is unknown.

The origin of this receptor is a male donor in good health and CMV-seropositive. Sequenced material: PBMCs.

In nucleotides, the CDR3 is TGCGCCAGCAGCCGGGACAGGTTTACTTTCGAAGCTTTCTTT. This sequence encodes CASSRDRFTFEAFF. The chain has TRBV4-1 and TRBJ1-1; 8 nucleotides line up with TRBD1. V lost 4 bases and J lost 8; bases outside the gene matches: 9. The germline CDR1 and CDR2 sequences are MGHRA and YSYEKL. This CDR3 region has 14 residues.